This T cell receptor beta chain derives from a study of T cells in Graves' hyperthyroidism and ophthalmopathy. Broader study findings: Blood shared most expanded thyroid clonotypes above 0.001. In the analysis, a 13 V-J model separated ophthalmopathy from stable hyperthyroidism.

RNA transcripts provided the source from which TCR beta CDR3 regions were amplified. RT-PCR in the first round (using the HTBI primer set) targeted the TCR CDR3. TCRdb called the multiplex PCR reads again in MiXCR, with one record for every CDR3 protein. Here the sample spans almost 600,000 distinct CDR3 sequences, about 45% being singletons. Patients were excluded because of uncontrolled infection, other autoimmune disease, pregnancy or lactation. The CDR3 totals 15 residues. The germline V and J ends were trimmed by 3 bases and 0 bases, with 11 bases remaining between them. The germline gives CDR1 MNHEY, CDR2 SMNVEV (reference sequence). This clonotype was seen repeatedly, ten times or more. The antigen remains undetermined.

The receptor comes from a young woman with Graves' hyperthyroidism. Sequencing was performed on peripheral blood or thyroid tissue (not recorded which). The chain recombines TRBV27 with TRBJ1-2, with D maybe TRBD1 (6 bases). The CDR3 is CASSFSDRPNYGYTF. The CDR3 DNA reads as TGTGCCAGCAGTTTTTCTGACAGGCCTAACTATGGCTACACCTTC.